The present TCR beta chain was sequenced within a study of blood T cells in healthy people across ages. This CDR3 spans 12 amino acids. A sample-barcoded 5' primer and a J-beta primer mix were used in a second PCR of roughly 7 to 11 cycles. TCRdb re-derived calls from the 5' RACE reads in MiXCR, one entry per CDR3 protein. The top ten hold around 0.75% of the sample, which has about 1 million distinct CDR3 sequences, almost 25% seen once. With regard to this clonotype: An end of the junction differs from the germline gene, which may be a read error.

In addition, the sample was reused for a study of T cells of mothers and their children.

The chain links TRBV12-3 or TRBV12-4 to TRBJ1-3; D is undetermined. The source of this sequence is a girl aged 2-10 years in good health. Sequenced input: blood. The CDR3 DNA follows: TGTGCCAGCAGTTTAGGTCTGGGCTTTTCGAATTTT. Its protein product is CASSLGLGFSNF.